Listed below are T cell receptor beta chains from one sample, sequenced in a study of shared clonotypes between healthy human individuals. The data were produced by immunoSEQ multiplex PCR, yet TCRdb's version contains in-frame clones alone and is incomplete. The table shows 450,000 to 650,000 clones, with 70% to 80% occurring only once. The specimen sequenced was PBMCs. All receptors derive from a woman between 35 and 50 years old in good health. Some clones in this sample may be carry-over from other donors' samples. The CDR3 runs from the conserved cysteine through the conserved F or W. D genes are given only for firm matches. For some rows the clone size is stated as once, few or many, or as a class when expanded; others skip it.

V,size,D,J,DNA,CDR3
TRBV21-1,-,-,TRBJ1-1,TGTGCCAATACAGGGGGCCTCGCTGAAGCTTTCTTT,CANTGGLAEAFF
TRBV7-9,few,-,TRBJ1-2,TGTGCCAGCAGCCCGCGACCCCAGGGAATTGGAGGCTACACCTTC,CASSPRPQGIGGYTF
TRBV10-3,few,TRBD2,TRBJ2-1,TGTGCCATCAGTGACTACTCCCTAGCGGGAGGGCCCAATGAGCAGTTCTTC,CAISDYSLAGGPNEQFF
TRBV5-1,-,TRBD1,TRBJ1-1,TGCGCCAGCAGCCCACCGACAGGGGAAGCTTTCTTT,CASSPPTGEAFF
TRBV11-2,few,-,TRBJ2-1,TGTGCCAGCAGCTCCCCTTTGGACGTTTTTACATATGAGCAGTTCTTC,CASSSPLDVFTYEQFF
TRBV28,once,TRBD1,TRBJ1-5,TGTGCCAGCAGCGAACCGGGACAGGGCTTGGAGCCCCAGCATTTT,CASSEPGQGLEPQHF
TRBV5-1,-,TRBD2,TRBJ2-2,TGCGCCAGCAGCTTCGAACTAGCGGCTAACACCGGGGAGCTGTTTTTT,CASSFELAANTGELFF
TRBV9,few,TRBD2,TRBJ2-3,TGTGCCAGCAGCGAGTGGGGACTAGCGGGAGAGGGAGATACGCAGTATTTT,CASSEWGLAGEGDTQYF
TRBV2,many,-,TRBJ1-1,TGTGCCAGCAGTCAACCCCAACGGGGCACTGAAGCTTTCTTT,CASSQPQRGTEAFF
TRBV27,-,-,TRBJ2-7,TGTGCCAGCAGCTCCGCCGGGACCTACTACGAGCAGTACTTC,CASSSAGTYYEQYF
TRBV7-2,-,TRBD2,TRBJ2-3,TGTGCCAGCAGCTTGGCGGGAGCCGGAGATACGCAGTATTTT,CASSLAGAGDTQYF
TRBV7-2,-,TRBD1,TRBJ1-5,TGTGCCAGCAGCTCCGAGGGACAGGGGTATCAGCCCCAGCATTTT,CASSSEGQGYQPQHF
TRBV30,-,-,TRBJ2-7,TGTGCCTGGAGTGCACAGGGTTACGAGCAGTACTTC,CAWSAQGYEQYF
TRBV19,-,-,TRBJ1-2,TGTGCCAGTACCCCAGGGGCTTTTAACTATGGCTACACCTTC,CASTPGAFNYGYTF
TRBV15,few,-,TRBJ2-7,TGTGCCACCAGCAGAGCCGGGACATACTACGAGCAGTACTTC,CATSRAGTYYEQYF
TRBV5-4,-,TRBD1,TRBJ1-1,TGTGCCAGCAGATCCGACAGGGTTGGTGTCCTGAGCACTGAAGCTTTCTTT,CASRSDRVGVLSTEAFF
TRBV7-3,few,-,TRBJ2-6,TGTGCCAGCAGCTACAGATTCTCTGGGGCCAACGTCCTGACTTTC,CASSYRFSGANVLTF
TRBV2,-,TRBD2,TRBJ2-7,TGTGCCAGCAGGGGGTTAGGACTAGCGGGAGGAAGACGTTCCTACGAGCAGTACTTC,CASRGLGLAGGRRSYEQYF
TRBV6-5,few,-,TRBJ1-1,TGTGCCAGCAGGTCAGACAAAGTGAACACTGAAGCTTTCTTT,CASRSDKVNTEAFF
TRBV10-2,few,TRBD2,TRBJ2-7,TGCGCCAGCAGAGACCTAGCGGGAGTTTCCTACGAGCAGTACTTC,CASRDLAGVSYEQYF
TRBV6-5,once,TRBD1,TRBJ1-1,TGTGCCAGCAGGTCGGGGGGACAGGGCAATGAAGCTTTCTTT,CASRSGGQGNEAFF
TRBV11-2,-,-,TRBJ2-1,TGTGCCAGCAGCATTGGATCTGGGGTCTCCTACAATGAGCAGTTCTTC,CASSIGSGVSYNEQFF
TRBV5-6,-,-,TRBJ2-1,TGTGCCAGCAGCCGCCGGGCGACCCATGAGCAGTTCTTC,CASSRRATHEQFF
TRBV2,-,-,TRBJ1-1,TGTGCCAGCAGTGTCGGCAGGGGAAACACTGAAGCTTTCTTT,CASSVGRGNTEAFF
TRBV6-6,-,-,TRBJ2-7,TGTGCCAGCAGAGACAGCTCCTACGAGCAGTACTTC,CASRDSSYEQYF
TRBV11-2,-,-,TRBJ2-1,TGTGCCAGCACACCTGGGCGTAGCTCCTACAATGAGCAGTTCTTC,CASTPGRSSYNEQFF
TRBV28,-,TRBD1,TRBJ2-7,TGTGCCAGCAGCCCCCGCCGACAGGGGACCCACGAGCAGTACTTC,CASSPRRQGTHEQYF
TRBV4-2,-,-,TRBJ1-2,TGTGCCAGCAGCCAAAGCGAGTCGCGGGGCTATGGCTACACCTTC,CASSQSESRGYGYTF
TRBV6-4,-,-,TRBJ2-3,TGTGCCAGCAGTGAAGGAGGGGGGGTCACAGATACGCAGTATTTT,CASSEGGGVTDTQYF
TRBV18,-,-,TRBJ1-4,TGTGCCAGCTCACCACTAGTCGGCTCCAATGAAAAACTGTTTTTT,CASSPLVGSNEKLFF
TRBV19,-,TRBD2,TRBJ2-3,TGTGCCAGTAGCCCCATAGCGGGAGGCCCCACAGATACGCAGTATTTT,CASSPIAGGPTDTQYF
TRBV2,-,TRBD2,TRBJ2-4,TGTGCCAGCAGACGACTAGCGGGAGGGCCTAGTGACAAAAACATTCAGTACTTC,CASRRLAGGPSDKNIQYF
TRBV11-2,-,-,TRBJ2-3,TGTGCCAGCAGCTTGGGCCCTAGGGTAGATACGCAGTATTTT,CASSLGPRVDTQYF
TRBV9,few,-,TRBJ1-5,TGTGCCAGCAGCGGTGGAGTCAGGGGACGCAATCAGCCCCAGCATTTT,CASSGGVRGRNQPQHF
TRBV4-2,-,-,TRBJ1-1,TGTGCCAGCAGCCAAGGAGAAGTGAGCACTGAAGCTTTCTTT,CASSQGEVSTEAFF
TRBV12-5,-,TRBD2,TRBJ2-7,TGTGCTAGTGGTGGACTAGCGGGAGATTACCACGAGCAGTACTTC,CASGGLAGDYHEQYF
TRBV7-9,-,-,TRBJ1-3,TGTGCCAGCAGCGCCGACAGTGCTGGAAACACCATATATTTT,CASSADSAGNTIYF
TRBV28,-,-,TRBJ2-1,TGTGCCAGCGTAAGGGGGGGTGAGCAGTTCTTC,CASVRGGEQFF
TRBV19,-,TRBD2,TRBJ2-7,TGTGCCAGTAGCACAGGTCTAGCGGGAGCTCCCGAGCAGTACTTC,CASSTGLAGAPEQYF
TRBV6-5,-,TRBD1,TRBJ2-7,TGTGCCAGCAGTTCCTTCCAGGGGGTGACAGGCGAGCAGTACTTC,CASSSFQGVTGEQYF
TRBV9,-,TRBD2,TRBJ2-3,TGTGCCAGCAGCGACGGACTAGCGTCAGATACGCAGTATTTT,CASSDGLASDTQYF
TRBV27,-,-,TRBJ2-5,TGTGCCAGCCGGCGAGGGGAGACCCAGTACTTC,CASRRGETQYF
TRBV2,-,TRBD2,TRBJ2-7,TGTGCCAGCAGACTTTTAGCGGGAGTCGCCTACGAGCAGTACTTC,CASRLLAGVAYEQYF
TRBV7-2,few,-,TRBJ2-2,TGTGCCAGCAGCTTAGATATAAGACTTAGGGAGCTGTTTTTT,CASSLDIRLRELFF
TRBV7-2,-,TRBD2,TRBJ2-1,TGTGCCAGCAGCTCCCCCGGGGGGGGCAATGAGCAGTTCTTC,CASSSPGGGNEQFF
TRBV7-8,-,-,TRBJ2-2,TGTGCCAGCAGCGTTAGGGGCAGGGGCACGAACACCGGGGAGCTGTTTTTT,CASSVRGRGTNTGELFF
TRBV1,-,-,TRBJ1-2,TGCACCAGCAGCCAAGGGGTGGGCACCTTC,CTSSQGVGTF
TRBV11-2,-,-,TRBJ2-1,TGTGCCAGCAGCTTTACAGGGTTGGGTGAGCAGTTCTTC,CASSFTGLGEQFF
TRBV7-6,-,-,TRBJ2-5,TGTGCCAGCAGCCCGCTGAGGGGGACCCAGTACTTC,CASSPLRGTQYF
TRBV28,-,-,TRBJ2-3,TGTGCCAGCAGTCCCAAACTAGGTAGCACAGATACGCAGTATTTT,CASSPKLGSTDTQYF
TRBV5-1,few,-,TRBJ2-3,TGCGCCAGCAGCTTGGGCAAGCGCACAGATACGCAGTATTTT,CASSLGKRTDTQYF
TRBV7-9,-,TRBD2,TRBJ2-7,TGTGCCAGCAGCCCCGGACTAGCGGGAGTATCCTACGAGCAGTACTTC,CASSPGLAGVSYEQYF
TRBV18,-,-,TRBJ2-5,TGTGCCAGCTCACCAGGACCAGGAAGAGAGACCCAGTACTTC,CASSPGPGRETQYF